The entry below gives a single TCR beta chain sequence along with its context. Its cognate antigen is unknown. The TCRbeta library incorporated unique molecular identifiers. TCRdb recomputed calls from the PCR reads with MiXCR, one row per CDR3 protein. The sample includes around 600,000 distinct CDR3 sequences, more than 20% of them seen just once. V was clipped by 0 bases and J by 4 bases; unmatched bases: 3. Germline lookup yields CDR1 LGHNA and CDR2 YSLEER. The CDR3 is 14 amino acids. This record comes from a study of T-cell reconstitution after alpha-beta-depleted transplantation in children. Points from the study as a whole: Several hundred expanded graft clones reportedly supplied alpha-beta T cells about two months after transplant. T-cell counts and diversity were attributed mostly to newly produced T cells one year after transplant. Day-60 TCRbeta diversity that was high in some patients was derived from surviving recipient T cells and thymic progenitors.

The rearrangement links TRBV4-3 to TRBJ2-7; 7 bases agree with TRBD1. Sample: PBMCs, mostly from graft donor cells, taken 360 days after TCRalphabeta/CD19-depleted stem cell transplant. This receptor was identified in a boy less than two years old who had a stem cell transplant for acute myeloid leukemia, so the T cells may come from the graft donor. CDR3 in DNA: TGCGCCAGCAGCCAAGATGGACAGGCTTACGAGCAGTACTTC. The encoded protein is CASSQDGQAYEQYF.